Listed below are T cell receptor beta chains from one sample, sequenced in a study of T-cell memory formation after mild COVID-19. TCRdb recomputed calls from the 5' RACE reads with MiXCR, one row per CDR3 protein. The data hold 250,000 to 300,000 distinct CDR3 sequences, with about 17% observed a single time. The sample was PBMCs or a T cell subset sorted from them (not recorded which). The receptors derive from a man aged 18-30 years who had mild COVID-19 (a few samples of this study predate the infection). Cell type and time point are not known. CDR3s include the opening cysteine and the closing phenylalanine or tryptophan. D genes are given only for firm matches. The size field is filled for only some rows; it gives once, few, many or a size class.

TRBD1 TRBJ1-1 many TRBV5-1 CASSLAGGEDTEAFF TGCGCCAGCAGCTTGGCAGGGGGCGAGGACACTGAAGCTTTCTTT
. TRBJ2-3 . TRBV20-1 CSASAAADTQYF TGCAGTGCTAGTGCCGCCGCAGATACGCAGTATTTT
. TRBJ2-2 few TRBV5-1 CASTLRAGADPGELFF TGCGCCAGCACACTCCGTGCAGGAGCCGACCCCGGGGAGCTGTTTTTT
TRBD1 TRBJ2-4 few TRBV3-1 CASSLGTGENIQYF TGTGCCAGCAGCCTTGGGACAGGGGAAAACATTCAGTACTTC
. TRBJ2-3 few TRBV12-3/TRBV12-4 CASSYPSGTDTQYF TGTGCCAGCAGTTATCCTAGCGGCACAGATACGCAGTATTTT
. TRBJ2-5 . TRBV4-3 CASSQEGTGETQYF TGCGCCAGCAGCCAAGAAGGGACGGGAGAGACCCAGTACTTC
. TRBJ2-3 few TRBV7-3 CASSRGDPTDTQYF TGTGCCAGCAGCCGGGGAGATCCCACAGATACGCAGTATTTT
. TRBJ1-1 . TRBV7-2 CASSRPAQSGGGGEAFF TGTGCCAGCAGCCGCCCGGCCCAGAGCGGGGGGGGAGGTGAAGCTTTCTTT
. TRBJ2-2 few TRBV7-9 CASSFLREYTGELFF TGTGCCAGCAGCTTTTTGAGGGAATACACCGGGGAGCTGTTTTTT
. TRBJ2-3 . TRBV9 CASSDLAGTDTQYF TGTGCCAGCAGCGACTTAGCGGGCACAGATACGCAGTATTTT
. TRBJ2-1 few TRBV7-3 CASSTQGSDEQFF TGTGCCAGCAGCACGCAGGGGAGCGATGAGCAGTTCTTC
TRBD2 TRBJ2-5 . TRBV20-1 CSAPRGGRETQYF TGCAGTGCTCCACGCGGGGGACGGGAGACCCAGTACTTC
. TRBJ2-3 . TRBV6-2/TRBV6-3 CASSYRGSSTDTQYF TGTGCCAGCAGTTACCGGGGCTCTAGCACAGATACGCAGTATTTT
. TRBJ2-4 . TRBV6-5 CASSYSRTLAKNIQYF TGTGCCAGCAGTTACTCCAGGACCCTAGCCAAAAACATTCAGTACTTC
TRBD2 TRBJ2-7 few TRBV13 CASSPRTSVHEQYF TGTGCCAGCAGCCCCCGGACTAGCGTCCACGAGCAGTACTTC
TRBD1 TRBJ1-4 . TRBV4-1 CASSLPNPRTGEEKLFF TGCGCCAGCAGCCTCCCCAATCCCAGGACAGGGGAAGAAAAACTGTTTTTT
. TRBJ1-4 few TRBV7-9 CASSSQGSNEKLFF TGTGCCAGCAGCTCCCAGGGTTCTAATGAAAAACTGTTTTTT
. TRBJ1-2 . TRBV19 CASSIMPLDSGYTF TGTGCCAGTAGTATCATGCCCCTCGACAGTGGCTACACCTTC
TRBD1 TRBJ2-5 many TRBV5-1 CASSLGQGGETQYF TGTGCCAGCAGCTTGGGACAGGGAGGGGAGACCCAGTACTTC
. TRBJ1-6 . TRBV6-5 CASSKQQGRGSPLHF TGTGCCAGCAGTAAACAACAGGGTCGTGGTTCACCCCTCCACTTT
TRBD2 TRBJ2-1 few TRBV11-2 CASSGLAGGAYNEQFF TGTGCCAGCAGCGGACTAGCGGGGGGGGCCTACAATGAGCAGTTCTTC
. TRBJ1-2 . TRBV6-5 CASSYWQGSYTF TGTGCCAGCAGTTATTGGCAGGGAAGCTACACCTTC
TRBD1 TRBJ2-7 few TRBV7-2 CASSLYRDRRSSYEQYF TGTGCCAGCAGCTTGTATAGGGACAGGCGTAGCTCCTACGAGCAGTACTTC
. TRBJ2-5 . TRBV7-6 CASRRDLREETQYF TGTGCCAGCAGACGGGACCTCAGGGAGGAGACCCAGTACTTC
. TRBJ2-5 . TRBV11-2 CASSRLETQYF TGTGCCAGCAGCCGTTTGGAGACCCAGTACTTC
. TRBJ2-2 . TRBV4-3 CASSQGEGVLSGELFF TGCGCCAGCAGCCAAGGAGAGGGGGTGTTATCCGGGGAGCTGTTTTTT
TRBD2 TRBJ2-7 few TRBV7-2 CASSTTSGGSYEQYF TGTGCCAGCAGCACGACTAGCGGGGGGTCCTACGAGCAGTACTTC
TRBD2 TRBJ2-5 . TRBV5-1 CASSFRGGHQETQYF TGCGCCAGCAGCTTCCGCGGGGGGCATCAAGAGACCCAGTACTTC